Below, 8 T cell receptor beta chains from the same sample are listed, as sequenced in a study of shared clonotypes between healthy human individuals (dated by TCRdb to about 2020). CD8 naive samples consisted of CD45RO-negative cells that were positively selected for CCR7, yielding a CD45RA+CCR7+ population without TemRA cells. The method was the immunoSEQ multiplex PCR assay. In TCRdb, the immuneACCESS table is reduced to in-frame sequences with V and J assigned. These tables do not hold every clone; where another copy was compared, an unresolved V gene accounts for under half, and the others remain unexplained. This sample is represented by about 2.2 million clones; 93% of them were singletons. The ten largest clones represent under 2% of the sample. Sample: naive CD8+ T cells from PBMCs. The cell subset or site label, read with the paper, signifies: CD45RA+CCR7+. These TCRs come from a man between 18 and 29 years old in good health. Some clones in this sample may be carry-over from other donors' samples.

The CDR3 here is CASSFRDNEQFF. CDR3 DNA sequence: TGTGCCAGCAGCTTTAGAGACAATGAGCAGTTCTTC. The chain employs TRBV5-4 and TRBJ2-1; D is ambiguous. Germline V gene sequence: CDR1 SGHNT, CDR2 YYREEE (reference sequence). The CDR3 spans 12 residues. V was clipped by 2 bases and J by 5 bases, with 5 bases between them.

This clone was seen a single time. The V call is TRBV28, the J call TRBJ2-7; possible D gene TRBD2, 5 bases. Germline CDR1 reads MDHEN; CDR2 reads SYDVKM. The CDR3 runs 13 residues. With 8 bases removed from V and 2 bases from J, the gap between germline ends came to 13 bases. This CDR3 reads CASLGSDPYEQYF. CDR3 DNA: TGTGCCAGCTTGGGTAGCGACCCCTACGAGCAGTACTTC.

The table lists this clone with a count of one. The chain links TRBV5-6 to TRBJ2-1; possibly TRBD1 for D (6 bases). CDR3 length: 18 amino acids. V was clipped by 3 bases and J by 0 bases, with 19 bases between them. Germline V CDR1 and CDR2: SGHDT, YYEEEE. This CDR3 is CASSSPEGVRSSYNEQFF. The CDR3 bases are TGTGCCAGCAGCTCCCCCGAGGGGGTCCGGAGCTCCTACAATGAGCAGTTCTTC.

The CDR3 loop is CASSQENQPQHF. The CDR3 nucleotides read TGTGCCAGCAGCCAGGAGAATCAGCCCCAGCATTTT. The gene calls are TRBV4-2 and TRBJ1-5, with D unclear. Germline V gene data show CDR1 as LGHNA and CDR2 as YNFKEQ. Between the trimmed V and J ends, which lost 3 bases and 4 bases, there was a span of 4 bases. This CDR3 region has 12 residues.

This sequence joins TRBV7-8 and TRBJ2-2; TRBD2 agrees at 7 bases. The CDR3 extends over 16 amino acids. With V trimmed by 3 bases and J by 1 base, 5 bases remained unmatched. The germline V gene encodes CDR1 SGHVS and CDR2 FQNEAQ. CDR3: CASSFGTTRNTGELFF. The CDR3 region has the DNA TGTGCCAGCAGCTTCGGGACTACCCGGAACACCGGGGAGCTGTTTTTT.

This rearrangement joins TRBV7-3 to TRBJ2-4; a weak D match, TRBD1 (5 bases). Germline V lookup: CDR1 SGHTA, CDR2 FQGTGA. V was pared by 0 bases and J by 3 bases, with 12 bases between. The length of the CDR3 is 16 residues. CDR3 protein: CASSLTKAGLKNIQYF. Here the CDR3 DNA reads TGTGCCAGCAGCTTAACCAAGGCAGGGCTCAAAAACATTCAGTACTTC.

The CDR3 coding sequence is TGTGCCAGCAGCCCCGGGGGACCCAACTATGGCTACACCTTC. Its translation is CASSPGGPNYGYTF. The rearrangement links TRBV7-9 to TRBJ1-2, with a tentative D call TRBD1 (5 bases). CDR1 is SEHNR, CDR2 FQNEAQ, per germline (reference sequence). Trimming stripped 5 bases from V and 2 bases from J, with 12 bases between. The CDR3 loop spans 14 amino acids.

Worth noting for this clone: Additional DNA sequences in this sample encode the identical CDR3. V is TRBV6-1 and J is TRBJ2-7; 11 positions match TRBD1. Trimming removed 6 bases from V and 3 bases from J; junction bases left unmatched: 4. The CDR3 has 14 residues. The germline gives CDR1 MNHNS, CDR2 SASEGT. CDR3 amino acids: CASRAGTGGYEQYF. CDR3 bases: TGTGCCAGCAGGGCCGGGACAGGGGGCTACGAGCAGTACTTC.